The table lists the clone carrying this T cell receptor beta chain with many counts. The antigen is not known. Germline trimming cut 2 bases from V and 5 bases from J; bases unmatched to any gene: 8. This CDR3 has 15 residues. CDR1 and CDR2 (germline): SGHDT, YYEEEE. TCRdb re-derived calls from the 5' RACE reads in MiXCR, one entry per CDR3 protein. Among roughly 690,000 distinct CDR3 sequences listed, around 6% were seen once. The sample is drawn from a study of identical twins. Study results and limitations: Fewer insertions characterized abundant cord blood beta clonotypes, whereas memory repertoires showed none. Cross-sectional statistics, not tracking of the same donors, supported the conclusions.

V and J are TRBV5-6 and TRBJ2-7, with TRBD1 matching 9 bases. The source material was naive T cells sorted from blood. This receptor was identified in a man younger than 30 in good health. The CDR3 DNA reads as TGTGCCAGCAGCTTTAGGGGGACAGGGCTTCACGAGCAGTACGTC. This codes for CASSFRGTGLHEQYV.